This T cell receptor beta chain was identified during a study of blood T cell repertoires in COVID-19. Across the whole study: COVID-19 samples collected from the United States, Italy and Spain covered acute and convalescent phases.

Germline trimming cut 3 bases from V and 7 bases from J; bases unmatched to any gene: 12. The CDR3 extends over 16 amino acids. CDR1 and CDR2 from the germline V gene are LGHDT and YNNKEL (reference sequence). Using immunoSEQ multiplex PCR, the repertoire was profiled, and TCRdb retains in-frame clones only, with some absent. There are about 230,000 clones in the sample; 86% occur only once, and around a tenth lies in the top ten. Seattle's cohort entered during active infection and was followed longitudinally. This clonotype was obtained from a middle-aged man with COVID-19, enrolled during active disease. This chain connects TRBV3-1 (or the pseudogene TRBV3-2) to TRBJ2-1; TRBD2 aligns across 7 bases. Source material: peripheral blood. CDR3 protein: CASSHAAAGVNNEQFF. The CDR3 region has the DNA TGTGCCAGCAGCCACGCCGCGGCGGGAGTTAATAATGAGCAGTTCTTC.